A single TCR beta chain is shown here with its context. The antigen is undetermined. Single viable CD3+CD4+CD8-CD45RO+ cells were sorted as the memory CD4+ T cells. Serostatus was set by detecting CMV pp150, pp28, p38, p52 IgG. Total CD4+ T cells were enriched by CD4 positive selection. These data come from a study of memory CD4+ T cells and cytomegalovirus serostatus. Study-level results: Each of approximately 69 CMV-associated TCRbeta sequences occurred in one to five individuals. The CMV-associated TCR signature appears largely within the CD4+ memory repertoire.

Repertoires were generated with immunoSEQ multiplex PCR, while TCRdb's copy carries only in-frame clones and drops some. The top ten clones hold roughly 0.5% of a sample with around 44,000 clones, approximately 80% of them seen once. The CDR3 loop spans 16 amino acids. CDR1 and CDR2 (germline): SGHTA, FQGNSA. Trimming left V 5 bases short and J 3 bases short, with 19 bases between. Sequencing used memory CD4+ T cells from blood. The sequence derives from an adult in good health and CMV-seronegative. V is TRBV7-2 and J is TRBJ1-1; D possibly corresponds to TRBD1 (6 bases). The CDR3 bases are TGTGCCAGCAGCCTAGTACAGGGTTTGAGCGACACTGAAGCTTTCTTT. Amino acid sequence: CASSLVQGLSDTEAFF. The full variable domain, completed using reference TRBV7-2 and TRBJ1-1, is GAGVSQSPSNKVTEKGKDVELRCDPISGHTALYWYRQSLGQGLEFLIYFQGNSAPDKSGLPSDRFSAERTGGSVSTLTIQRTQQEDSAVYLCASSLVQGLSDTEAFFGQGTRLTVV.